A single T cell receptor beta chain is shown here with its context. Its antigen is not known. Clones were read by immunoSEQ multiplex PCR, and TCRdb kept only the in-frame ones, dropping some. Counted here are approximately 140,000 clones, 65% to 90% occurring once; the ten biggest clones make up around 8.4%. V was shortened by 6 bases and J by 7 bases, with 22 bases between the two germline ends. The CDR3 consists of 16 residues. In germline, CDR1 is SGHTA, CDR2 FQGNSA. The data derive from a study of identifying expanded T cells in peripheral blood. Whole-study findings and limits: Roughly 2-week clone count variance significantly increased as total template count grew. Approximately 1.1 clones differed between technical replicates, versus around 15 and 19 over time.

During the collection period, no donor immune events like infections were recorded. This clonotype originated in a person between 18 and 75 years old in good health. The genes are TRBV7-2 and TRBJ2-1; either TRBD1 or TRBD2 may supply D (5 bases each). Input material: blood. The CDR3 here is CASSSGQGSGRNEQFF. In nucleotides, the CDR3 is TGTGCCAGCAGTTCGGGTCAGGGAAGCGGTCGGAATGAGCAGTTCTTC.